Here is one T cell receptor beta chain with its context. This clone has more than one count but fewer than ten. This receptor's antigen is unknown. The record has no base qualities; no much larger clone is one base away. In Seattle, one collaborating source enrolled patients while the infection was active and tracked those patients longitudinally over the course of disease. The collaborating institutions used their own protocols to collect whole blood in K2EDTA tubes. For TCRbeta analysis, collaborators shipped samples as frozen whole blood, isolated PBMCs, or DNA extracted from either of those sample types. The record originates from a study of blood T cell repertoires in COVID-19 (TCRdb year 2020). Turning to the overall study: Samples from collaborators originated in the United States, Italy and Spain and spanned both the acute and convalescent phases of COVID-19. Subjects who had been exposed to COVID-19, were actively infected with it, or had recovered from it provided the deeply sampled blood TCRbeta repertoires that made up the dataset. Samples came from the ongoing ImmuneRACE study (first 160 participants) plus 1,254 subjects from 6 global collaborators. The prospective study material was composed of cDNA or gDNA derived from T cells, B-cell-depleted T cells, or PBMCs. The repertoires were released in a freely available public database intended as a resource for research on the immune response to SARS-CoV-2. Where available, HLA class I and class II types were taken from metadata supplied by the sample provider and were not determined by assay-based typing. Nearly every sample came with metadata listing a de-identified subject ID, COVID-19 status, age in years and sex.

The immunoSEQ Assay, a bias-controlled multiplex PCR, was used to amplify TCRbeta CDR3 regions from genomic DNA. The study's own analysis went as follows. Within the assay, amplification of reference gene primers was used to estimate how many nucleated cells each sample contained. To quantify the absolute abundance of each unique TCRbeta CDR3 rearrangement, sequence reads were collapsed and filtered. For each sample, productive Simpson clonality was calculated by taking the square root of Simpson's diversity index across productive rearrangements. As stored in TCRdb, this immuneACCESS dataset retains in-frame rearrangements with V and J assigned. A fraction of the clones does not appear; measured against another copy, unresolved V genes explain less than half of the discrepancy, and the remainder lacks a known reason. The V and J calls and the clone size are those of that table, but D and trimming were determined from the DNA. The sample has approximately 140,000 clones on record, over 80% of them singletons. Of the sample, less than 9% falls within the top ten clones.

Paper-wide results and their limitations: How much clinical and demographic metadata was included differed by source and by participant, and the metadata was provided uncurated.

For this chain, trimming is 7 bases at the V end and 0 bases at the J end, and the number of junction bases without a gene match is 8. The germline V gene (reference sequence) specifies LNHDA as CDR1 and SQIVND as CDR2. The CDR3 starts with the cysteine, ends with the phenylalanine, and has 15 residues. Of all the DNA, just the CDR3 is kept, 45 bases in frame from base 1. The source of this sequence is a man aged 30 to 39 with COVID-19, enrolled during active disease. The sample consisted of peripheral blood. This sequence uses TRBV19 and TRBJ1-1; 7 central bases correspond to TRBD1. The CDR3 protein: CASIQVGTVNTEAFF. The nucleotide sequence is TGTGCCAGTATACAAGTGGGGACAGTGAACACTGAAGCTTTCTTT.